The TCR beta chain described here comes from a study of CD8+ T cells in alopecia areata. Sequencing used cDNA as its template, made by extracting RNA and reverse transcribing it. Sequencing used immunoSEQ multiplex PCR; TCRdb keeps in-frame clones, though not all of them. The sample contains around 180,000 clones, roughly 60% of which appear only once. This clone has only one observation. The antigen is unknown. General study results and limits: Association of baseline CD8+ expansion with response is uncertain owing to one nonresponder.

Stated treatment: oral pan-JAK inhibitor, 5-10 mg twice daily. This CDR3 is 15 amino acids long. CDR1 and CDR2 (germline): LGHNA, YSLEER. Deletions cut 1 base from V and 3 bases from J, with 10 bases between. Sample: CD4+ T cells sorted from blood, taken at week 24, from a patient treated with tofacitinib. This TCR was recovered from a human donor with alopecia areata. The genes are TRBV4-3 and TRBJ1-5; D gene unclear. The CDR3 region is CASSQALGYNQPQHF. The CDR3, as DNA: TGCGCCAGCAGCCAAGCTTTGGGTTACAATCAGCCCCAGCATTTT.